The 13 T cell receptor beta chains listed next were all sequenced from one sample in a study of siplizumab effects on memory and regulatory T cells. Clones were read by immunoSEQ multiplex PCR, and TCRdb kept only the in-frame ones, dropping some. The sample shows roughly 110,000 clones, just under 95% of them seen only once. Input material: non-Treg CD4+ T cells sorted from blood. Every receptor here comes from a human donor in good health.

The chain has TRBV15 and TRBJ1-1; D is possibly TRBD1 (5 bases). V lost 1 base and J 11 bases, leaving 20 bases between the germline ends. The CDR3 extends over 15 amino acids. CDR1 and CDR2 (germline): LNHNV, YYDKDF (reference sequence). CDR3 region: CATSRVVTGHDAAFF. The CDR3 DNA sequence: TGTGCCACCAGCAGAGTTGTTACCGGACATGATGCGGCTTTCTTT.

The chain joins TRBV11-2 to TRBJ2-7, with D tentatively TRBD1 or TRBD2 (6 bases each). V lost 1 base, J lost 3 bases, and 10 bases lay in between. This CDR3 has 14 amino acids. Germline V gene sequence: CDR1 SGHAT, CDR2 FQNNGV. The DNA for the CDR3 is TGTGCCAGCAGCTTAGTAGGAGGGGGCTACGAGCAGTACTTC. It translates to CASSLVGGGYEQYF.

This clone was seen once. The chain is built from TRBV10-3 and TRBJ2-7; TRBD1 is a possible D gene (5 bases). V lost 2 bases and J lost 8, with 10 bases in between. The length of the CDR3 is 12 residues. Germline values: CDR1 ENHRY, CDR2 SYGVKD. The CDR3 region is CAISEADRQQYF. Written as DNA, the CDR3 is TGTGCCATCAGTGAGGCCGACAGACAGCAGTACTTC.

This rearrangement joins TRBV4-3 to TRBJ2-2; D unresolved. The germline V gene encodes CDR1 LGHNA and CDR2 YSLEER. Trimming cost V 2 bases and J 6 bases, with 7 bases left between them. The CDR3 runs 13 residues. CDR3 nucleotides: TGCGCCAGCAGCCAACGGAAGCCCGGGGAGCTGTTTTTT. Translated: CASSQRKPGELFF.

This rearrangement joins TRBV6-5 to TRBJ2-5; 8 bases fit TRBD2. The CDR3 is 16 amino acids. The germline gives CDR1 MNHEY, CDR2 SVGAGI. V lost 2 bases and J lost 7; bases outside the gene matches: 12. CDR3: CASSYQAGGQRGTQYF. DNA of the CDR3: TGTGCCAGCAGTTACCAGGCGGGGGGCCAGCGAGGGACCCAGTACTTC.

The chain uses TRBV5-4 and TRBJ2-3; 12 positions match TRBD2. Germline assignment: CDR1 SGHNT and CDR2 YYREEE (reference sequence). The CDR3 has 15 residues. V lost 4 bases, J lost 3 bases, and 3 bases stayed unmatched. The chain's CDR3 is CASSGGLAGTDTQYF. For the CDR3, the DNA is TGTGCCAGCAGCGGGGGACTAGCGGGTACAGATACGCAGTATTTT.

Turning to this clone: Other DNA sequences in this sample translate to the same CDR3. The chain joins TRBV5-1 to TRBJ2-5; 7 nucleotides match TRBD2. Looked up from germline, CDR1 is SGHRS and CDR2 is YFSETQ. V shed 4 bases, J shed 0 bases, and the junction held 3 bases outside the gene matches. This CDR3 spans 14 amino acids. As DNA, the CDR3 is TGCGCCAGCAGCCTTGGGGGGGACCAAGAGACCCAGTACTTC. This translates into CASSLGGDQETQYF.

The CDR3: CASSQRGGVEETQYF. DNA of the CDR3: TGTGCCAGCAGTCAACGGGGGGGCGTGGAGGAGACCCAGTACTTC. The chain employs TRBV6-5 and TRBJ2-5; 8 bases match TRBD2. Germline lookup yields CDR1 MNHEY and CDR2 SVGAGI. This CDR3 has 15 residues. Unmatched junction bases numbered 10, after V lost 5 bases and J lost 5 bases.

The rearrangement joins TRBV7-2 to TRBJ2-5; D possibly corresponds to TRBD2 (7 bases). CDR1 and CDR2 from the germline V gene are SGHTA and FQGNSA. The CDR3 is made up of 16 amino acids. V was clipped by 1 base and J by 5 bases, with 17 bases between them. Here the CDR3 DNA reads TGTGCCAGCAGCTTAGATCTTGGGGGGGGCCTCGAGACCCAGTACTTC. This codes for CASSLDLGGGLETQYF.

The CDR3 DNA reads TGTGCCATCAGTGACTGGGGGGAAGTTGATACGCAGTATTTT. Translating it yields CAISDWGEVDTQYF. The chain carries TRBV10-3 and TRBJ2-3, with a tentative D call TRBD2 (6 bases). Germline values: CDR1 ENHRY, CDR2 SYGVKD. This CDR3 is built from 14 residues. With 3 bases removed from V and 6 bases from J, the gap between germline ends came to 13 bases.

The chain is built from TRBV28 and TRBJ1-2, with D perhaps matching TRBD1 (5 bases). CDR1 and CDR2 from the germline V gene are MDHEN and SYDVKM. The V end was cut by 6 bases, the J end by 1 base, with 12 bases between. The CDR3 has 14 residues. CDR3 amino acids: CASRESGFNYGYTF. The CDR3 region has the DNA TGTGCCAGCAGGGAATCAGGGTTTAACTATGGCTACACCTTC.

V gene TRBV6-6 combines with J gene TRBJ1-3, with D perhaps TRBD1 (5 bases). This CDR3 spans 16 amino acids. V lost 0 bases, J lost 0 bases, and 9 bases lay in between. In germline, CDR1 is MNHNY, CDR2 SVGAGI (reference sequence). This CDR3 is CASSYSGEGSGNTIYF. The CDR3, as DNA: TGTGCCAGCAGTTACTCGGGGGAAGGCTCTGGAAACACCATATATTTT.

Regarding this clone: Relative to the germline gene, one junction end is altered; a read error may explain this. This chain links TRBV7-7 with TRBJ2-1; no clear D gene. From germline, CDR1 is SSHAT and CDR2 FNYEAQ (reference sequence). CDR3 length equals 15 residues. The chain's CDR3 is CASSLGVSLFDEQFF. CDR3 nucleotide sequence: TGTGCCAGCAGTTTAGGTGTTTCTCTCTTCGATGAGCAGTTCTTC.